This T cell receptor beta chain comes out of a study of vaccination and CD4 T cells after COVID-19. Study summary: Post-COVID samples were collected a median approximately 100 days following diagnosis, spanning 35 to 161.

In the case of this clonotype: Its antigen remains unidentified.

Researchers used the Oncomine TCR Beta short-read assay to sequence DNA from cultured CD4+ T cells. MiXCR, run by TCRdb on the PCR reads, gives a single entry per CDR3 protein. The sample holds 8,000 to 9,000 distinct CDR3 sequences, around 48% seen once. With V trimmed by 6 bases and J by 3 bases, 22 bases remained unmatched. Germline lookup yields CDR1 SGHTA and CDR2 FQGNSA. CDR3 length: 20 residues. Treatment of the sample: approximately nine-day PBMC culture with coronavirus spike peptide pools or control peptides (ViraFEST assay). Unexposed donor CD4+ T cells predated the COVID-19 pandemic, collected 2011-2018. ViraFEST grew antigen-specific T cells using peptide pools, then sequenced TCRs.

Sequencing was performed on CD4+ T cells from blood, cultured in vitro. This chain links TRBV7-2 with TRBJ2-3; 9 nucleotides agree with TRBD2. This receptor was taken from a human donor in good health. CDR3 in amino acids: CASRNSWGRSAGGKTDTQYF. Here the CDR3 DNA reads TGTGCCAGCAGAAATTCTTGGGGGCGGTCAGCGGGGGGAAAGACAGATACGCAGTATTTT.